One sample yielded the 27 T cell receptor beta chains listed below, sequenced in a study of T-cell reconstitution after alpha-beta-depleted transplantation in children. The authors prepared the TCRbeta library with unique molecular identifiers. TCRdb re-called the PCR reads with MiXCR, one entry per CDR3 protein. The data show around 440,000 distinct CDR3 sequences, around 15% seen once. This specimen was PBMCs, mostly from graft donor cells, taken 360 days after TCRalphabeta/CD19-depleted stem cell transplant. These receptors all come from a boy in the first two years of life who had a stem cell transplant for Wiskott-Aldrich syndrome, so the T cells may come from the graft donor.

This chain connects TRBV25-1 to TRBJ2-5, with D possibly being TRBD2 (5 bases). The CDR3 spans 13 residues. Germline values: CDR1 MGHDK, CDR2 SYGVNS. Deletions cut 3 bases from V and 5 bases from J, with 10 bases between. Here the CDR3 DNA reads TGTGCCAGCAGTGAGAAGCGGCGGGAGACCCAGTACTTC. This encodes CASSEKRRETQYF.

The J gene is TRBJ2-1, the V gene TRBV7-9, with 7 bases fitting TRBD1. The CDR3 runs 16 residues. Germline loops: CDR1 SEHNR, CDR2 FQNEAQ (reference sequence). V lost 3 bases, J lost 7 bases, and 12 bases stayed unmatched. The CDR3, as DNA: TGTGCCAGCAGCTTTTCCCGGACAGGAAGAAGGAATGAGCAGTTCTTC. This gives the protein CASSFSRTGRRNEQFF. Complete variable domain (other parts from reference TRBV7-9 and TRBJ2-1): DTGVSQNPRHKITKRGQNVTFRCDPISEHNRLYWYRQTLGQGPEFLTYFQNEAQLEKSRLLSDRFSAERPKGSFSTLEIQRTEQGDSAMYLCASSFSRTGRRNEQFFGPGTRLTVL.

The V and J genes are TRBV2 and TRBJ2-1; no firm D call. Per germline, CDR1 SNHLY and CDR2 FYNNEI. Trimming removed 3 bases at V and 6 bases at J, with 3 bases between. This CDR3 is built from 11 residues. The CDR3, as DNA: TGTGCCAGCAGTGAGGTCAATGAGCAGTTCTTC. It translates to CASSEVNEQFF.

The V gene is TRBV14, the J gene TRBJ2-3; no reliable D call. This CDR3 has 13 amino acids. Germline CDR1 is SGHDN and CDR2 is FVKESK. Deletions cut 1 base from V and 3 bases from J, with 5 bases between. CDR3 in DNA: TGTGCCAGCAGCCAAGTGACTACAGATACGCAGTATTTT. Translation gives CASSQVTTDTQYF.

This clonotype has more than one count but fewer than ten. V and J are TRBV29-1 and TRBJ2-5, with TRBD2 matching 9 bases. V shed 4 bases, J shed 7 bases, and the junction held 10 bases outside the gene matches. The CDR3 spans 14 residues. Per the germline V gene, CDR1 is SQVTM and CDR2 is ANQGSEA. CDR3 sequence reads: CSVGGLANRGTQYF. DNA for the CDR3: TGCAGCGTTGGGGGACTAGCCAACCGGGGGACCCAGTACTTC.

The chain has TRBV7-2 and TRBJ2-7; no firm D call. Germline CDR1 reads SGHTA; CDR2 reads FQGNSA. This CDR3 contains 13 residues. Trimming pared 2 bases from V and 4 bases from J, leaving 9 bases between. CDR3 sequence: CASSLSSFYEQYF. The CDR3 DNA reads TGTGCCAGCAGCTTAAGCTCCTTTTACGAGCAGTACTTC.

A few counts support this clonotype. The chain has TRBV20-1 and TRBJ2-3, with TRBD2 identical over 7 bases. Trimming took 3 bases from V and 1 from J; bases not matched to a gene: 1. The germline V gene has CDR1 DFQATT and CDR2 SNEGSKA (reference sequence). CDR3 length equals 13 residues. In DNA form, the CDR3 reads TGCAGTGCTAGCCGGGGGGGCACAGATACGCAGTATTTT. It yields the protein CSASRGGTDTQYF.

The CDR3 DNA is TGTGCCAGCAGCCAAGAAGACAATCAGCCCCAGCATTTT. Encoded protein: CASSQEDNQPQHF. The chain carries TRBV3-1 and TRBJ1-5; D remains unclear. The V and J ends lost 0 bases and 3 bases respectively, with 3 bases between them. CDR1 and CDR2 from the germline V gene are LGHDT and YNNKEL (reference sequence). The CDR3 extends over 13 amino acids.

This clonotype came up many times. The V gene is TRBV7-9, the J gene TRBJ2-2; D assignment may be TRBD1 or TRBD2 (5 bases each). The CDR3 consists of 13 residues. V lost 1 base and J 8 bases, leaving 8 bases between the germline ends. Per the germline V gene, CDR1 is SEHNR and CDR2 is FQNEAQ (reference sequence). The CDR3 bases are TGTGCCAGCAGCTTAGAAGGGACGGGGGAGCTGTTTTTT. It specifies CASSLEGTGELFF. The variable domain in full, completed from reference TRBV7-9 and TRBJ2-2, reads DTGVSQNPRHKITKRGQNVTFRCDPISEHNRLYWYRQTLGQGPEFLTYFQNEAQLEKSRLLSDRFSAERPKGSFSTLEIQRTEQGDSAMYLCASSLEGTGELFFGEGSRLTVL.

This clonotype was observed a handful of times. The chain joins TRBV9 to TRBJ2-3; 9 nucleotides align to TRBD1. CDR1 is SGDLS, CDR2 YYNGEE, per germline. J lost 3 bases, V lost 4 bases, and 12 bases had no gene match. There are 17 residues in the CDR3. The DNA of the CDR3 is TGTGCCAGCAGCCCTCGTAGACCCGGGACAGGGACAGATACGCAGTATTTT. Its protein product is CASSPRRPGTGTDTQYF. The entire variable domain, with the rest obtained from reference TRBV9 and TRBJ2-3, is as follows: DSGVTQTPKHLITATGQRVTLRCSPRSGDLSVYWYQQSLDQGLQFLIQYYNGEERAKGNILERFSAQQFPDLHSELNLSSLELGDSALYFCASSPRRPGTGTDTQYFGPGTRLTVL.

The chain has TRBV7-2 and TRBJ2-7; 8 bases map to TRBD1. The CDR3 covers 16 residues. Germline loops: CDR1 SGHTA, CDR2 FQGNSA. V was clipped by 3 bases and J by 2 bases; unmatched bases: 9. The CDR3: CASSFGQGGPAYEQYF. DNA for the CDR3: TGTGCCAGCAGCTTTGGACAGGGTGGACCAGCCTACGAGCAGTACTTC.

This chain connects TRBV6-1 to TRBJ1-2, with a weak D call TRBD1 (6 bases). Germline V lookup: CDR1 MNHNS, CDR2 SASEGT. V lost 6 bases and J 8 bases, leaving 16 bases between the germline ends. The CDR3 sequence is 13 residues long. The CDR3, as DNA: TGTGCCAGCAGCGGTACAGGGACGGGCGGCTACACCTTC. Encoded protein: CASSGTGTGGYTF.

The chain couples TRBV20-1 to TRBJ1-2; D not certain. Germline assignment: CDR1 DFQATT and CDR2 SNEGSKA (reference sequence). V was shortened by 4 bases and J by 8 bases, with 14 bases between the two germline ends. CDR3 length equals 12 residues. The CDR3 loop reads CSATIPVVGYTF. The CDR3 DNA sequence: TGCAGTGCTACCATCCCGGTCGTGGGCTACACCTTC.

This clonotype was seen a handful of times. The chain couples TRBV2 to TRBJ2-5; the match to TRBD1 covers 8 bases. The CDR3 spans 15 residues. CDR1 SNHLY and CDR2 FYNNEI come from the germline V gene. The V gene end was trimmed by 4 bases and the J gene end by 4 bases; junction bases not matched to a gene: 8. The CDR3 nucleotides are TGTGCCAGCAGTGTGGGCAGGGGGCGCGGAGAGACCCAGTACTTC. Translated, it gives CASSVGRGRGETQYF. The variable domain in full, with the rest retrieved from reference TRBV2 and TRBJ2-5, is EPEVTQTPSHQVTQMGQEVILRCVPISNHLYFYWYRQILGQKVEFLVSFYNNEISEKSEIFDDQFSVERPDGSNFTLKIRSTKLEDSAMYFCASSVGRGRGETQYFGPGTRLLVL.

This clonotype was recorded at least ten times. The chain is built from TRBV29-1 and TRBJ2-5, with D perhaps TRBD2 (5 bases). The CDR3 is made up of 12 amino acids. CDR1 is SQVTM, CDR2 ANQGSEA, per germline. V was clipped by 4 bases and J by 3 bases, with 9 bases between them. The CDR3 sequence is CSVAGGEETQYF. The CDR3 region has the DNA TGCAGCGTTGCTGGAGGAGAAGAGACCCAGTACTTC. The full variable domain, in which reference TRBV29-1 and TRBJ2-5 provide the parts outside the CDR3, is SAVISQKPSRDICQRGTSLTIQCQVDSQVTMMFWYRQQPGQSLTLIATANQGSEATYESGFVIDKFPISRPNLTFSTLTVSNMSPEDSSIYLCSVAGGEETQYFGPGTRLLVL.

The chain carries TRBV5-1 and TRBJ1-2, with 8 positions matching TRBD1. V trimming: 6 bases; J trimming: 4 bases; junction bases outside the gene matches: 5. CDR1 and CDR2 from the germline V gene are SGHRS and YFSETQ. The CDR3 consists of 13 residues. In DNA form, the CDR3 reads TGCGCCAGCACAGGACAGGGATTCTATGGCTACACCTTC. Its translation: CASTGQGFYGYTF.

This clonotype came up a few times. The V and J genes are TRBV30 and TRBJ2-7; D remains ambiguous. This CDR3 has 11 amino acids. Trimming pared 1 base from V and 4 bases from J, leaving 5 bases between. In germline, CDR1 is GTSNPN, CDR2 SVGIG (reference sequence). Here the CDR3 reads CAWSAEYEQYF. The CDR3 bases are TGTGCCTGGAGTGCAGAATACGAGCAGTACTTC.

This chain links TRBV4-1 with TRBJ2-7, with 10 bases identical to TRBD1. The J segment lost 2 bases and the V segment lost 1 base, leaving 11 bases of the junction unmatched. The CDR3 consists of 18 residues. CDR1 is MGHRA and CDR2 is YSYEKL in the germline V gene. As DNA, the CDR3 is TGCGCCAGCAGCCAAGTTACATCCCGGGACAGGGGCACCTACGAGCAGTACTTC. Residues: CASSQVTSRDRGTYEQYF.

The J gene is TRBJ2-3, the V gene TRBV14, with 7 bases matching TRBD2. Per germline, CDR1 SGHDN and CDR2 FVKESK. Losses at the gene ends were 1 base for V and 2 bases for J; bases not matched to a gene: 6. CDR3 length equals 16 residues. In DNA form, the CDR3 reads TGTGCCAGCAGCCAAGTAGGCCTAGCGGTCACAGATACGCAGTATTTT. As protein: CASSQVGLAVTDTQYF. The whole variable domain, filled in from reference TRBV14 and TRBJ2-3, reads EAGVTQFPSHSVIEKGQTVTLRCDPISGHDNLYWYRRVMGKEIKFLLHFVKESKQDESGMPNNRFLAERTGGTYSTLKVQPAELEDSGVYFCASSQVGLAVTDTQYFGPGTRLTVL.

Ten or more counts support this clonotype. This chain joins TRBV7-9 and TRBJ2-7, with D perhaps given as TRBD1 or TRBD2 (5 bases each). This CDR3 spans 15 amino acids. V was clipped by 1 base and J by 2 bases, with 12 bases between them. In germline, CDR1 is SEHNR, CDR2 FQNEAQ (reference sequence). CDR3 DNA sequence: TGTGCCAGCAGCTTAGGGGGGTTACCTACCTACGAGCAGTACTTC. This sequence encodes CASSLGGLPTYEQYF.

The chain links TRBV20-1 to TRBJ2-3, with a possible D match to TRBD1 (6 bases). This CDR3 spans 14 amino acids. The germline gives CDR1 DFQATT, CDR2 SNEGSKA (reference sequence). Trimming left V 2 bases short and J 0 bases short, with 9 bases between. Here the CDR3 DNA reads TGCAGTGCTAGAAGGACAGTTAGCACAGATACGCAGTATTTT. This sequence encodes CSARRTVSTDTQYF.

The V gene is TRBV29-1, the J gene TRBJ2-1, with a possible D match to TRBD2 (5 bases). Germline assignment: CDR1 SQVTM and CDR2 ANQGSEA. V was pared by 0 bases and J by 4 bases, with 16 bases between. The length of the CDR3 is 16 residues. CDR3 sequence: CSVEDHPSLGYNEQFF. As DNA, the CDR3 is TGCAGCGTTGAAGATCACCCTAGCCTTGGTTACAATGAGCAGTTCTTC.

This clonotype was seen more than once but under ten times. The chain couples TRBV7-7 to TRBJ2-7; D remains ambiguous. CDR1 is SSHAT, CDR2 FNYEAQ, per germline (reference sequence). Deletions cut 5 bases from V and 2 bases from J, with 13 bases between. This CDR3 region has 14 residues. The CDR3 spells CASSPVTGPYEQYF. The CDR3 DNA sequence: TGTGCCAGCAGCCCCGTCACGGGCCCCTACGAGCAGTACTTC.

This clonotype was seen only a few times. The J gene is TRBJ2-1, the V gene TRBV9; possible D gene TRBD1, 6 bases. The CDR3 totals 14 residues. V was clipped by 3 bases and J by 8 bases, with 15 bases between them. Germline CDR1 SGDLS, CDR2 YYNGEE. CDR3 nucleotide sequence: TGTGCCAGCAGCGACAGGGCCCAAATGGATGAGCAGTTCTTC. Translating gives CASSDRAQMDEQFF.

This clonotype was counted between two and nine times. The chain couples TRBV10-2 to TRBJ1-5; D remains ambiguous. CDR3 length: 13 amino acids. V shed 0 bases and J shed 5 bases, with 5 bases lying between them. CDR1 and CDR2 (germline): WSHSY, SAAADI. CDR3 in amino acids: CASSESPHQPQHF. CDR3 nucleotide sequence: TGCGCCAGCAGTGAGTCCCCCCATCAGCCCCAGCATTTT.

V usage is TRBV6-5 and J usage is TRBJ2-7, with 8 nucleotides matching TRBD1. Germline V gene lookup returns CDR1 MNHEY and CDR2 SVGAGI. V lost 2 bases and J lost 6; bases outside the gene matches: 9. There are 15 residues in the CDR3. The CDR3 nucleotides are TGTGCCAGCAGTTACAACCCGGGACAGGTTTCCGAGCAGTACTTC. It specifies CASSYNPGQVSEQYF.

This rearrangement joins TRBV15 to TRBJ2-1, with a possible D match to TRBD1 (5 bases). This CDR3 comprises 16 residues. Germline V gene data show CDR1 as LNHNV and CDR2 as YYDKDF (reference sequence). V lost 0 bases to trimming and J lost 0 bases, with 9 bases between them. This CDR3 is CATSREKRGSYNEQFF. For the CDR3, the DNA is TGTGCCACCAGCAGAGAGAAAAGGGGCTCCTACAATGAGCAGTTCTTC.